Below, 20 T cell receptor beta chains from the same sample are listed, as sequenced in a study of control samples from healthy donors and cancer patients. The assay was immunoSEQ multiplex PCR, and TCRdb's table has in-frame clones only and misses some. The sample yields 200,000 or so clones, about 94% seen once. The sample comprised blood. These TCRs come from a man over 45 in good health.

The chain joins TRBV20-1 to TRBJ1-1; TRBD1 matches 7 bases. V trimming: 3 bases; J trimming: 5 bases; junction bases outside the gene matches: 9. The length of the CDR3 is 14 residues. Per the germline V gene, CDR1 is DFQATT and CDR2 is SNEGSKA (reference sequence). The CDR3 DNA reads TGCAGTGCTAGTAGCCAGGGGGTGGGGACTGAAGCTTTCTTT. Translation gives CSASSQGVGTEAFF.

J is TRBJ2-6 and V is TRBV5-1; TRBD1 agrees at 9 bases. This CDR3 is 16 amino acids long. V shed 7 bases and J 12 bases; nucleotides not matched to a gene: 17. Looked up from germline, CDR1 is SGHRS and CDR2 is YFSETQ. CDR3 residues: CASSDTGGAPKFVLTF. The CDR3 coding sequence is TGCGCCAGCTCCGACACAGGGGGCGCTCCAAAGTTCGTCCTGACTTTC.

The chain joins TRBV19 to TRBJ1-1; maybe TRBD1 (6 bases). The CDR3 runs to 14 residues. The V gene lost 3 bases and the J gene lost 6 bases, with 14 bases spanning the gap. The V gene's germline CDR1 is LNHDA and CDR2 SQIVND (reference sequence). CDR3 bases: TGTGCCAGTAGTATCTACCAACAGGGATCTGAAGCTTTCTTT. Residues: CASSIYQQGSEAFF.

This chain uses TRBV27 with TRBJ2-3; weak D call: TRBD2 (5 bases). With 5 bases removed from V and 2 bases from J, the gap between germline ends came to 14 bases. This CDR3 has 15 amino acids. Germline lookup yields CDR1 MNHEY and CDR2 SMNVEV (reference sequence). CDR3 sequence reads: CASSDRGDPTDTQYF. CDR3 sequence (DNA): TGTGCCAGCAGTGATCGGGGAGACCCCACAGATACGCAGTATTTT.

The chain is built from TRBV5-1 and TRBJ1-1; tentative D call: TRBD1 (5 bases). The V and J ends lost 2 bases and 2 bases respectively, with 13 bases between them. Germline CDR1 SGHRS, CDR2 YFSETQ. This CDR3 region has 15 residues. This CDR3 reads CASSFSRGPNTEAFF. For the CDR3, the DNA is TGCGCCAGCAGCTTCTCTCGGGGCCCCAACACTGAAGCTTTCTTT.

CDR3: CASSLRSGTGANNEQFF. The DNA for the CDR3 is TGTGCCAGCAGCTTACGATCCGGGACAGGGGCAAACAATGAGCAGTTCTTC. The V and J genes are TRBV3-1 (or the pseudogene TRBV3-2) and TRBJ2-1, with 10 bases matching TRBD1. The CDR3 totals 17 residues. The ends lost 5 bases at V and 5 bases at J; junction bases unmatched: 12. Germline V gene lookup returns CDR1 LGHDT and CDR2 YNNKEL (reference sequence).

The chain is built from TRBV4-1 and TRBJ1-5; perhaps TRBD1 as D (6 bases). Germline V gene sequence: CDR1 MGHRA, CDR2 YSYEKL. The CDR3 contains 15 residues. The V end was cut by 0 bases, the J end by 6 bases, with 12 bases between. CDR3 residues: CASSQDGTGSQPQHF. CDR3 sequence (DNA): TGCGCCAGCAGCCAAGATGGAACAGGGAGTCAGCCCCAGCATTTT.

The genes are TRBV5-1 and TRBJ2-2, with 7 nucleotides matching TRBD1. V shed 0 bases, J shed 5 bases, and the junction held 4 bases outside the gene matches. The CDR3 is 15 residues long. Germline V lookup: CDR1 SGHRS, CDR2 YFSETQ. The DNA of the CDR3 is TGCGCCAGCAGCTTGGGGGACAGTTGGACCGGGGAGCTGTTTTTT. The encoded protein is CASSLGDSWTGELFF.

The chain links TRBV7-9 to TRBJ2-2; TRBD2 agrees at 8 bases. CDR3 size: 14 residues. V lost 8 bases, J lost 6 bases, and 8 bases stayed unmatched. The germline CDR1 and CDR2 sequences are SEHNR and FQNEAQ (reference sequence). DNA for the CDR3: TGTGCCAGCCGGGCTAGCGGGTCAGCCGGGGAGCTGTTTTTT. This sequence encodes CASRASGSAGELFF.

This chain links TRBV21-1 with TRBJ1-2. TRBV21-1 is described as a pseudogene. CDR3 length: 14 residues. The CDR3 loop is CASSIRPIPYGYTF. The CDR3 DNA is TGTGCCAGCAGCATCAGACCGATCCCCTATGGCTACACCTTC.

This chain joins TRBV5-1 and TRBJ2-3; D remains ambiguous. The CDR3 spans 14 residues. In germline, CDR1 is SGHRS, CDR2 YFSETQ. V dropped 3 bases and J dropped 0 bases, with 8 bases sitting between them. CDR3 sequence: CASSSSISTDTQYF. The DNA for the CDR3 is TGCGCCAGCAGCTCTTCGATAAGCACAGATACGCAGTATTTT.

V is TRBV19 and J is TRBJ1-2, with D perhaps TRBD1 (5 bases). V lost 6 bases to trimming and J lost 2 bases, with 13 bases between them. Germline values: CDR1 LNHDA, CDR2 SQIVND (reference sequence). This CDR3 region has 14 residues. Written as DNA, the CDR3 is TGTGCCAGTAGATCTGCAGGGAAAAACTATGGCTACACCTTC. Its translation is CASRSAGKNYGYTF.

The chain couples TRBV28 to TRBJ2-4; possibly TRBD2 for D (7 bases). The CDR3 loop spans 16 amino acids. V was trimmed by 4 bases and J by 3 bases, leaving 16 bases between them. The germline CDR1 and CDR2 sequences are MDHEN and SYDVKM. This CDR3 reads CASSSNREGVKNIQYF. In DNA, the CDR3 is TGTGCCAGCAGTTCCAACAGGGAGGGGGTCAAAAACATTCAGTACTTC.

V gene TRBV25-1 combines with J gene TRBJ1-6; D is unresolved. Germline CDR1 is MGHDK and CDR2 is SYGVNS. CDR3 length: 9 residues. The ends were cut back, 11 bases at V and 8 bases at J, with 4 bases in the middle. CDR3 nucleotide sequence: TGTGCCTGTGATTCACCCCTCCACTTT. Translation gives CACDSPLHF.

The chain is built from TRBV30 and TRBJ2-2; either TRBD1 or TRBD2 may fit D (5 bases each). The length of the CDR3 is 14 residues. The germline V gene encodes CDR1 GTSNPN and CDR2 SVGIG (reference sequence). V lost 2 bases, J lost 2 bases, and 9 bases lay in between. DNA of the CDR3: TGTGCCTGGAGTCGGGACGTAAACACCGGGGAGCTGTTTTTT. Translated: CAWSRDVNTGELFF. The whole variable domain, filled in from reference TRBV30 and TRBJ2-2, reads SQTIHQWPATLVQPVGSPLSLECTVEGTSNPNLYWYRQAAGRGLQLLFYSVGIGQISSEVPQNLSASRPQDRQFILSSKKLLLSDSGFYLCAWSRDVNTGELFFGEGSRLTVL.

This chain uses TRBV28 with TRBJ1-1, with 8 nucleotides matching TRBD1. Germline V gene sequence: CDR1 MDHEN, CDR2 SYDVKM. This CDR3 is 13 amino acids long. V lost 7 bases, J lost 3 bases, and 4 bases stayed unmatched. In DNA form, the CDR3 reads TGTGCCAGCAAGACAGGGGATTACACTGAAGCTTTCTTT. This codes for CASKTGDYTEAFF. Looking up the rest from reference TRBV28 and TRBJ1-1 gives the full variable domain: DVKVTQSSRYLVKRTGEKVFLECVQDMDHENMFWYRQDPGLGLRLIYFSYDVKMKEKGDIPEGYSVSREKKERFSLILESASTNQTSMYLCASKTGDYTEAFFGQGTRLTVV.

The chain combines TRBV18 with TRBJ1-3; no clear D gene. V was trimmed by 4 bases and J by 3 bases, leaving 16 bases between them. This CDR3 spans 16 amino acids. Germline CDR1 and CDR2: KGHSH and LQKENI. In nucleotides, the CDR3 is TGTGCCAGCTCACTTGGAGGAGGACCGGATGGAAACACCATATATTTT. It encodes CASSLGGGPDGNTIYF.

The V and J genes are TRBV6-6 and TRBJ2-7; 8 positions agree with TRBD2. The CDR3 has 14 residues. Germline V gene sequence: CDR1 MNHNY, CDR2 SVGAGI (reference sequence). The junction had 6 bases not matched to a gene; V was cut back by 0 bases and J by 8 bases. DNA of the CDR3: TGTGCCAGCAGTTACTCTAACGGGAGGGACCAGCAGTACTTC. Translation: CASSYSNGRDQQYF.

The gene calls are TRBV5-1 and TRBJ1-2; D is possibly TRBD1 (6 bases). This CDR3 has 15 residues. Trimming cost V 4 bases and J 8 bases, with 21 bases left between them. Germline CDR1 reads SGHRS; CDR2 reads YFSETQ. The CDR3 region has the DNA TGCGCCAGCAGCGGCATCGCCGGGACATCTTGGGGCTACACCTTC. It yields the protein CASSGIAGTSWGYTF.

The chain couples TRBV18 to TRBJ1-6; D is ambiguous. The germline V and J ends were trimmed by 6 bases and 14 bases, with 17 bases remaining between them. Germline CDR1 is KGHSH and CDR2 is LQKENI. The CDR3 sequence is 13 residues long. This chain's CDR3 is CASSGGRVEALHF. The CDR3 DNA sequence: TGTGCCAGCTCGGGAGGTAGGGTGGAAGCCCTCCACTTT.